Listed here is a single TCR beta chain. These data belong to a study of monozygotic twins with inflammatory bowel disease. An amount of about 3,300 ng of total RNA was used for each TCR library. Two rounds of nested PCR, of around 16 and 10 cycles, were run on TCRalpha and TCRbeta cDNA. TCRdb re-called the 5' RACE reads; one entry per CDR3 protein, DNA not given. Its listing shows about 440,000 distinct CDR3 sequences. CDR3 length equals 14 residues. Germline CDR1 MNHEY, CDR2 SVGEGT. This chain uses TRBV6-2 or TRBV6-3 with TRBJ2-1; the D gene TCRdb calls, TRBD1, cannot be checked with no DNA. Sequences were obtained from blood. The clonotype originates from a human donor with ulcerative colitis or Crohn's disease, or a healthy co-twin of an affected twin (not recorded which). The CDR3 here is CASSGGVSYNEQFF.